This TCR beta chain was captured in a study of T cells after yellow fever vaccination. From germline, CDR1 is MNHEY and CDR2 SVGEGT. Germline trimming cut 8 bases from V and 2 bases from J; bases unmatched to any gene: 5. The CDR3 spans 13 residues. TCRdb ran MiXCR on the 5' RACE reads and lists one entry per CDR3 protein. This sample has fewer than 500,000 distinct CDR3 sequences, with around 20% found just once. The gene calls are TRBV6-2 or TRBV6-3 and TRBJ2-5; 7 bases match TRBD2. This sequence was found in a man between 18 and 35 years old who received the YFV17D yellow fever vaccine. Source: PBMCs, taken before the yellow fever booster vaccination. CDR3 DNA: TGTGCCAGCTCGGCTAGCGGACAAGAGACCCAGTACTTC. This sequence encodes CASSASGQETQYF.